One TCR beta chain is described in this entry. TCRdb keeps only in-frame clones here, not all; method: immunoSEQ multiplex PCR. The sample shows roughly 300,000 clones, around nine tenths of them seen only once. The entry originates in a study of blood T cell repertoires in COVID-19. The CDR3 is 11 amino acids. Trimming pared 3 bases from V and 9 bases from J, leaving 6 bases between. The germline V gene has CDR1 DFQATT and CDR2 SNEGSKA (reference sequence). The sequencing sample was made of peripheral blood. This TCR was sampled from a woman in her 30s with COVID-19, enrolled during active disease. The rearrangement uses TRBV20-1 and TRBJ1-6; the D is unclear. The CDR3 is CSARESSPLHF. As DNA, the CDR3 is TGCAGTGCTAGGGAGAGTTCACCCCTCCACTTT.